The 22 T cell receptor beta chains below all came from one sample that was sequenced in a study of cytomegalovirus exposure and HLA in healthy donors. Only in-frame clones appear in the TCRdb table, and some are missing; sequencing was by immunoSEQ multiplex PCR. The data hold some 240,000 clones, with approximately 86% observed a single time. Sequenced material: PBMCs. These receptors were taken from a woman aged 25 to 39 in good health and CMV-seropositive.

The rearrangement links TRBV7-2 to TRBJ1-1, with 9 bases lining up with TRBD1. The length of the CDR3 is 14 residues. The V and J ends lost 5 bases and 7 bases, in that order; junction bases with no gene match: 8. Germline V gives CDR1 SGHTA, CDR2 FQGNSA. The CDR3 loop reads CASSHPGTGFEAFF. The CDR3 DNA reads TGTGCCAGCAGCCACCCCGGGACAGGGTTTGAAGCTTTCTTT.

The CDR3 here is CASSRQFTDTQYF. As DNA, the CDR3 is TGTGCCAGCAGTCGACAGTTCACAGATACGCAGTATTTT. The chain employs TRBV28 and TRBJ2-3; D perhaps matches TRBD1 (5 bases). The V gene lost 5 bases and the J gene lost 2 bases, with 8 bases spanning the gap. The CDR3 runs to 13 residues. Germline V gene lookup returns CDR1 MDHEN and CDR2 SYDVKM.

V gene TRBV2 combines with J gene TRBJ2-7; D gene uncertain. Germline V gene lookup returns CDR1 SNHLY and CDR2 FYNNEI. The CDR3 length is 12 residues. V was cut by 3 bases and J by 6 bases, with 9 bases left in between. The DNA for the CDR3 is TGTGCCAGCAGTGACTCAACTATCGAGCAGTACTTC. It codes for CASSDSTIEQYF.

The chain recombines TRBV27 with TRBJ2-7; D might be TRBD1 (6 bases). Germline loops: CDR1 MNHEY, CDR2 SMNVEV (reference sequence). The V end was cut by 6 bases, the J end by 0 bases, with 18 bases between. The CDR3 has 16 residues. The CDR3 loop reads CASSFSLGGLSYEQYF. The CDR3, as DNA: TGTGCCAGCAGCTTTTCCTTAGGGGGTCTCTCCTACGAGCAGTACTTC.

This chain links TRBV5-1 with TRBJ1-1; tentatively, D is TRBD1 (5 bases). V shed 4 bases and J shed 8 bases, with 15 bases lying between them. CDR3 size: 13 residues. In germline, CDR1 is SGHRS, CDR2 YFSETQ. CDR3 DNA sequence: TGCGCCAGCAGCCCGGGGGGATGGGGCGAAGCTTTCTTT. This codes for CASSPGGWGEAFF.

The rearrangement links TRBV28 to TRBJ2-2; no reliable D call. Germline V gives CDR1 MDHEN, CDR2 SYDVKM. V lost 3 bases to trimming and J lost 4 bases, with 6 bases between them. There are 13 residues in the CDR3. CDR3 amino acids: CASSFILTGELFF. DNA for the CDR3: TGTGCCAGCAGTTTCATACTCACCGGGGAGCTGTTTTTT.

The chain links TRBV10-3 to TRBJ2-3; perhaps TRBD1 as D (5 bases). There are 14 residues in the CDR3. Trimming took off 2 bases at V and 4 bases at J, with 10 bases between the two ends. Germline V CDR1 and CDR2: ENHRY, SYGVKD. The CDR3 is CAISEGRAPDTQYF. The DNA of the CDR3 is TGTGCCATCAGTGAGGGCAGGGCCCCAGATACGCAGTATTTT.

This clone was detected only a few times. CDR3 in amino acids: CASSLDRAEQYF. CDR3 bases: TGTGCCAGCAGCTTGGACAGGGCCGAGCAGTACTTC. The chain has TRBV7-9 and TRBJ2-7, with 8 bases lining up with TRBD1. The CDR3 has 12 residues. V lost 3 bases to trimming and J lost 6 bases; unmatched junction nucleotides: 1. From germline, CDR1 is SEHNR and CDR2 FQNEAQ (reference sequence).

J is TRBJ2-1 and V is TRBV7-9, with 11 bases fitting TRBD2. The trim removed 5 bases at V and 6 bases at J, leaving 15 bases unmatched. Germline assignment: CDR1 SEHNR and CDR2 FQNEAQ (reference sequence). This CDR3 spans 18 amino acids. This chain's CDR3 is CASSPPPGLAGGGNEQFF. CDR3 DNA: TGTGCCAGCAGCCCACCCCCCGGGCTAGCGGGAGGAGGCAATGAGCAGTTCTTC.

In this sample, this clone turned up once. This rearrangement joins TRBV6-1 to TRBJ2-6, with 8 bases fitting TRBD1. The CDR3 is made up of 17 amino acids. The junction had 5 bases not matched to a gene; V was cut back by 4 bases and J by 0 bases. CDR1 is MNHNS, CDR2 SASEGT, per germline. CDR3 nucleotide sequence: TGTGCCAGCAGTGTCGGGACAGGAGACTCTGGGGCCAACGTCCTGACTTTC. Translating it yields CASSVGTGDSGANVLTF.

The rearrangement joins TRBV5-4 to TRBJ2-5, with 8 bases aligning to TRBD1. Trimming took 5 bases from V and 5 from J; bases not matched to a gene: 8. The CDR3 length is 14 residues. From germline, CDR1 is SGHNT and CDR2 YYREEE (reference sequence). CDR3 sequence reads: CASRWTGSEETQYF. CDR3 DNA: TGTGCCAGCAGGTGGACAGGGAGTGAGGAGACCCAGTACTTC.

The chain's CDR3 is CAISESETTYLTDTQYF. CDR3 nucleotide sequence: TGTGCCATCAGTGAGTCGGAAACTACCTACCTCACAGATACGCAGTATTTT. The V call is TRBV10-3, the J call TRBJ2-3; D is undetermined. V was clipped by 0 bases and J by 2 bases, with 15 bases between them. The CDR3 is made up of 17 amino acids. From germline, CDR1 is ENHRY and CDR2 SYGVKD.

V and J are TRBV4-1 and TRBJ1-1; D ambiguous. The CDR3 is 14 residues long. V was cut by 1 base and J by 2 bases, with 8 bases left in between. Per the germline V gene, CDR1 is MGHRA and CDR2 is YSYEKL. CDR3 region: CASSQAPVNTEAFF. Written as DNA, the CDR3 is TGCGCCAGCAGCCAAGCCCCAGTTAACACTGAAGCTTTCTTT.

V is TRBV15 and J is TRBJ2-5; 9 positions match TRBD1. The CDR3 extends over 17 amino acids. Germline CDR1 reads LNHNV; CDR2 reads YYDKDF (reference sequence). Trimming at V came to 3 bases and at J to 0 bases, leaving 8 bases not matched to a gene. CDR3 protein: CATSRSRDRAYQETQYF. CDR3 nucleotides: TGTGCCACCAGCAGGAGCCGGGACAGGGCCTACCAAGAGACCCAGTACTTC.

V gene TRBV10-1 combines with J gene TRBJ2-5, with TRBD2 matching over 14 bases. V lost 6 bases and J lost 5; bases outside the gene matches: 14. CDR3 size: 18 residues. CDR1 is WNHNN and CDR2 is SYGVQD in the germline V gene (reference sequence). The CDR3, as DNA: TGCGCCAGCAGCCCTAACCCGGGACTAGCGGGAGTCGGGGAGACCCAGTACTTC. Translation gives CASSPNPGLAGVGETQYF.

V gene TRBV27 combines with J gene TRBJ2-5; TRBD2 is a possible D gene (6 bases). V shed 8 bases and J shed 4 bases, with 11 bases lying between them. In germline, CDR1 is MNHEY, CDR2 SMNVEV (reference sequence). The CDR3 spans 12 residues. The CDR3 DNA reads as TGTGCCAGCTGGGGGGTAGGAGAGACCCAGTACTTC. As protein: CASWGVGETQYF.

The chain recombines TRBV7-2 with TRBJ2-7; TRBD1 matches at 8 bases. The germline CDR1 and CDR2 sequences are SGHTA and FQGNSA. Unmatched junction bases numbered 4, after V lost 6 bases and J lost 0 bases. This CDR3 has 14 residues. For the CDR3, the DNA is TGTGCCAGCAGTAAACAGGGGGGCTCCTACGAGCAGTACTTC. Translated: CASSKQGGSYEQYF.

The chain joins TRBV11-3 to TRBJ1-1; TRBD1 aligns across 9 bases. This CDR3 comprises 14 residues. Germline CDR1 is SGHNT and CDR2 is YENEEA. V shed 1 base and J 6 bases; nucleotides not matched to a gene: 3. The CDR3 DNA reads TGTGCCAGCAGCTTAGGGACAGGGGACGCTGAAGCTTTCTTT. Translation gives CASSLGTGDAEAFF.

This chain joins TRBV6-5 and TRBJ2-2; TRBD1 agrees at 8 bases. From germline, CDR1 is MNHEY and CDR2 SVGAGI. V trimming: 5 bases; J trimming: 2 bases; junction bases outside the gene matches: 4. The CDR3 is 15 amino acids. The CDR3 sequence is CASSPGQGNTGELFF. CDR3 nucleotide sequence: TGTGCCAGCAGTCCCGGACAGGGTAACACCGGGGAGCTGTTTTTT.

The J gene is TRBJ2-3, the V gene TRBV7-8; weak D call: TRBD1 (5 bases). Trimming left V 8 bases short and J 0 bases short, with 18 bases between. This CDR3 has 16 amino acids. Looked up from germline, CDR1 is SGHVS and CDR2 is FQNEAQ. CDR3 protein: CASLGQALLSTDTQYF. The CDR3 region has the DNA TGTGCCAGCCTGGGGCAGGCCCTGCTTAGCACAGATACGCAGTATTTT.

The chain combines TRBV28 with TRBJ1-2, with 9 bases identical to TRBD1. J gave up 1 base and V 4 bases, and 7 bases lay outside the gene matches. The germline V gene encodes CDR1 MDHEN and CDR2 SYDVKM. The CDR3 has 16 residues. CDR3 bases: TGTGCCAGCAGTTCGTCCGGGACAGGGCATAACTATGGCTACACCTTC. Its translation: CASSSSGTGHNYGYTF.

V is TRBV15 and J is TRBJ1-1; no clear D gene. The CDR3 spans 14 residues. CDR1 is LNHNV, CDR2 YYDKDF, per germline (reference sequence). V was shortened by 5 bases and J by 0 bases, with 10 bases between the two germline ends. The DNA for the CDR3 is TGTGCCACCAGCCTCCTACTTATGAACACTGAAGCTTTCTTT. As protein: CATSLLLMNTEAFF.